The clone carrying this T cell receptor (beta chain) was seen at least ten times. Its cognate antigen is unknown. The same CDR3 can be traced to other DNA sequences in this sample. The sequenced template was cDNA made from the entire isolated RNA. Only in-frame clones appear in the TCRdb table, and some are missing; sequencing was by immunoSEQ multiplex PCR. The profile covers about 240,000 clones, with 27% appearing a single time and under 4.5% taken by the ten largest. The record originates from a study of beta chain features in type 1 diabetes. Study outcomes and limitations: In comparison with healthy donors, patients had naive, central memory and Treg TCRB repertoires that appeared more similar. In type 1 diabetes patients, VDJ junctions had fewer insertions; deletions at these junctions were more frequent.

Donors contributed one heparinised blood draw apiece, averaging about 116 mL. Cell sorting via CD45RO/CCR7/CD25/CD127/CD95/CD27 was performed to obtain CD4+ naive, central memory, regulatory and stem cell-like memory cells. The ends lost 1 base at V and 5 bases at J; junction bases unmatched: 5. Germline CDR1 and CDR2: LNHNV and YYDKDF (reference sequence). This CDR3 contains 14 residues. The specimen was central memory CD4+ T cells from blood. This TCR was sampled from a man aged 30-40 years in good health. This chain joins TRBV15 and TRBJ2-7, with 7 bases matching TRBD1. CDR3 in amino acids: CATSRGGQAHEQYF. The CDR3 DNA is TGTGCCACCAGCAGAGGCGGACAGGCCCACGAGCAGTACTTC.